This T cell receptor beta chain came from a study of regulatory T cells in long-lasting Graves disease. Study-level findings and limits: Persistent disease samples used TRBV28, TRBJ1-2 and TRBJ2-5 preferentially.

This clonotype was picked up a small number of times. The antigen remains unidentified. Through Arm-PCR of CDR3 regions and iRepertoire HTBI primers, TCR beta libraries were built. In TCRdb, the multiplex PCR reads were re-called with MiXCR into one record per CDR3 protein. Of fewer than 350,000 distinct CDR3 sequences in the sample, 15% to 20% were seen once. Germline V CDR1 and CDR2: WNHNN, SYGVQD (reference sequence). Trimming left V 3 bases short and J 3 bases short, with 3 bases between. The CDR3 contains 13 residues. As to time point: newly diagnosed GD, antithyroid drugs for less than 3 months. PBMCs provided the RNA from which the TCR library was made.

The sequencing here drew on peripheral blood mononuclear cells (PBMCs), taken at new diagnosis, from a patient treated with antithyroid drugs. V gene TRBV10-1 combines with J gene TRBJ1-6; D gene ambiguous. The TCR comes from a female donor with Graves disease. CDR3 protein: CASSEDYNSPLHF. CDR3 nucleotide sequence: TGCGCCAGCAGTGAAGACTATAATTCACCCCTCCACTTT.